This T cell receptor beta chain comes out of a study of blood T cell repertoires in COVID-19. The ends were cut back, 3 bases at V and 5 bases at J, with 4 bases in the middle. Germline CDR1 and CDR2: SGHVS and FNYEAQ. This CDR3 contains 11 residues. Participant reports of clinical history set cohort assignment. Authors' processing steps: For nucleated cells, counts were estimated from reference gene primer amplification. Clones were read by immunoSEQ multiplex PCR, and TCRdb kept only the in-frame ones, dropping some. The V and J calls and the clone size are those of that table, but D and trimming were determined from the DNA. The profile shows 150,000 to 200,000 clones, approximately 86% of them singletons.

This TCR came from a woman aged 55-69 years with acute COVID-19. This chain joins TRBV7-6 and TRBJ2-5; D gene ambiguous. Sequencing was done on a sample of PBMCs or T cells enriched from blood (not recorded which). The CDR3 sequence is CASSLSETQYF. In DNA, the CDR3 is TGTGCCAGCAGCTTGAGTGAGACCCAGTACTTC.